The entry that follows covers one T cell receptor beta chain sequence. The target antigen is unknown. Expressed TCRB transcripts were sequenced because the entire RNA isolate underwent reverse transcription. Method: immunoSEQ multiplex PCR; TCRdb's copy keeps in-frame clones and lacks some. Of hundreds of thousands of clones in the sample, roughly 12% were seen once. CDR1 is SGDLS and CDR2 is YYNGEE in the germline V gene. The CDR3 loop spans 14 amino acids. V was trimmed by 0 bases and J by 7 bases, leaving 12 bases between them. These data come from a study of beta chain features in type 1 diabetes. Study-level information: There were some 100,000,000 sorted cells examined across all samples.

Isolation of CD4+ naive, central memory, regulatory and stem cell-like memory cells was achieved by sorting via CD45RO/CCR7/CD25/CD127/CD95/CD27. Study-wide findings and caveats: Type 1 diabetes patients had moderately but significantly shorter TCRB CDR3s in all four CD4+ subsets. Patients showed naive, central memory and Treg TCRB repertoires that appeared more similar than those of healthy donors.

The sequenced material came from naive CD4+ T cells from blood. The source of this sequence is a woman under 30 with type 1 diabetes. V is TRBV9 and J is TRBJ2-3; the D is unclear. This chain's CDR3 is CASSVEGEGNTQYF. CDR3 sequence (DNA): TGTGCCAGCAGCGTAGAAGGAGAAGGAAATACGCAGTATTTT.